The clone carrying this T cell receptor (beta chain) came up a few times. Antigen specificity is unknown. This could be a read error, since a much larger clone is one nucleotide away. A second about 7 to 12 cycle PCR used barcoded and J-beta primers. Each cDNA was tagged by a template-switch adaptor containing 12 random nucleotides. MiXCR was run by TCRdb on the 5' RACE reads, yielding one entry per CDR3 protein. Among some 640,000 distinct CDR3 sequences listed, roughly 30% were seen once. The data are from a study of blood T cells in healthy people across ages. Across the study: Through template switching, about one barcoded beta molecule was captured per two T cells, as measured in model experiments.

Overall study results and limits: It was not known whether donors were CMV positive (a possible confounder of expanded clonotype changes). With age, beta diversity per million T cells declined roughly linearly, significantly by over 35.

The germline V gene has CDR1 LGHNA and CDR2 YNFKEQ. This CDR3 has 14 residues. Sequenced sample: blood. The receptor comes from an elderly woman in good health. The chain is built from TRBV4-2 and TRBJ2-4; D is perhaps TRBD2 (6 bases). The J call may be faulty, since TRBJ2-7 better matches the DNA end. CDR3 in DNA: TGTGTCAGCAGCGGGTTGGCTGGGTTGGGCGAGCAGTACTTC. Its translation: CVSSGLAGLGEQYF.